This section outlines one TCR beta chain sequence together with its context. The antigen is unknown. Clones were read by immunoSEQ multiplex PCR, and TCRdb kept only the in-frame ones, dropping some. This table holds some 130,000 clones, roughly 86% found once. These data are taken from a study of cytomegalovirus exposure and HLA in healthy donors. General observations from the study: The listing of 150 to 200 TCR beta chains classed them as cytomegalovirus-associated.

The study drew the donors from its roughly 120-subject validation cohort, separate from the 666-subject first cohort. V gave up 5 bases and J gave up 5 bases; unmatched junction bases: 4. The germline V gene encodes CDR1 SGHTA and CDR2 FQGNSA. This CDR3 is 14 amino acids long. This TCR derives from a young woman in good health and CMV-seronegative. The chain is built from TRBV7-2 and TRBJ1-2; 11 nucleotides match TRBD1. Sequenced: PBMCs. CDR3 sequence: CASSTGQGAYGYTF. In DNA form, the CDR3 reads TGTGCCAGCAGCACAGGACAGGGGGCTTATGGCTACACCTTC. Full variable domain (missing parts from reference TRBV7-2 and TRBJ1-2): GAGVSQSPSNKVTEKGKDVELRCDPISGHTALYWYRQSLGQGLEFLIYFQGNSAPDKSGLPSDRFSAERTGGSVSTLTIQRTQQEDSAVYLCASSTGQGAYGYTFGSGTRLTVV.